This TCR beta chain derives from a study of shared clonotypes between healthy human individuals (dated by TCRdb to 2018 to 2020). Looking at the study overall: The cohort included a few men and two women between 18 and 49 years of age. For each donor, three plates each were used for CD4 naive and CD4 memory, two plates were used for CD8 naive, and one plate was used for CD8 memory. The study deeply sequenced blood TCR repertoires of 5 or 6 healthy adults to estimate repertoire size and the extent of clonotype sharing between individuals. To increase sequencing depth and limit assay-specific biases, different laboratories used diverse techniques to prepare libraries and sequence TCR repertoires. Leukapheresis yielded between about 0.94 and 8.9 billion PBMCs per donor.

Healthy HIV-negative adults with no recently reported acute infections or vaccinations were included as donors. Only Caucasian adults living in Nashville, Tennessee, USA were represented among the donors. CD4+ T cells were enriched through magnetic negative selection, after which naive cells were positively selected on CD45RA and the remaining negative fraction served as the memory subset. After blood collection by leukapheresis, PBMCs were isolated using Ficoll-Histopaque density gradient centrifugation and then cryopreserved in the vapor phase of liquid nitrogen. Analytical flow cytometry was used to check the purity and quantity of each magnetically sorted T cell population. Genomic DNA was isolated from every sorted fraction and measured by UV absorbance on a Nanodrop 2000c. Regarding this clone: It has no known antigen specificity. Qualities for individual bases were not recorded, and no much larger clone is one base off. Other DNA variants within this sample encode the same CDR3.

Using the deep immunoSEQ assay, TCR CDR3 regions were amplified from genomic DNA by multiplex PCR. For each cell subset, the extracted genomic DNA was distributed evenly across all wells of several immunoSEQ 96-well plates, and each plate served as one replicate. For sorted subsets, about 200 ng genomic DNA, equal to about 30,000 T cell genomes, was loaded into each replicate PCR. Purified libraries were quantified with a Qubit 3.0 fluorometer, sized on a Bioanalyzer 2100, and re-quantified with the KAPA Library Quantification kit. A separate single-read 150-cycle Illumina NextSeq 550 flow cell was used to sequence each immunoSEQ 96-well plate. The published analysis was carried out like this. Because the immunoSEQ output held only junctional sequences and lacked quality scores, the filtering could not match the filtering applied to full-length reads. Sequences were annotated with PyIR, a Python wrapper for IgBLAST v1.9, using IMGT germline references to assign V/J genes and CDR3. Reads were removed for weak V/J assignments (E-value above 1e-6), missing CDR3, stop codons, out-of-frame junctions, or ambiguous translated residues. A V3J clonotype was defined by an identical inferred V gene, J gene, and CDR3 amino acid sequence. To compute the percentage overlap between repertoires, the number of shared unique clonotypes was divided by the size of the smaller repertoire. Richness of each repertoire was evaluated using RTK rarefaction, the Chao1 estimator, and Recon v2.1 estimates of unobserved clonotypes. OLGA was used to compute generation probabilities for all TCRbeta clonotypes that the gDNA method yielded from a few donors. TCRdb retrieved this table from immuneACCESS and kept in-frame rearrangements only. Not all clones are present; in checked studies, unresolved V genes account for under half, and no reason is known for the remainder. V and J calls and clone size come straight from that table; D and trimming were deduced from the DNA. This sample holds over 2 million clones; less than 95% were observed only once. Jointly, the top ten make up around 0.35% of the sample.

In the germline V gene (reference sequence), CDR1 corresponds to SGHNT and CDR2 to YYREEE. Trimming leaves V shorter by 4 bases and J shorter by 6 bases, with the junction holding 4 bases beyond the gene matches. There are 12 amino acids in the CDR3, from cysteine to phenylalanine inclusive. The DNA shown is the 36-base CDR3, in frame from base 1. Overall results and qualifications from the work: Naive subsets generally had larger estimated clonotype richness than memory subsets. Pairwise subsampling indicated that sequencing depth was expected to affect the degree of clonotype sharing among donors. Incomplete sequencing was indicated by rarefaction of sorted-subset datasets, despite the large sequencing depth. Sampling was restricted to blood, and TCR repertoires in tissues likely differ from the TCR repertoires found in blood. Clonotypes shared by all four sorted-subset donors showed higher generation probabilities than non-shared clonotypes. Because the study included only a small number of donors, the genetic and exposure-history diversity represented was limited. Sharing across four donors was observed for around 5% of naive CD4, 3.5% of naive CD8, over 2% of memory CD4, and over 0.3% of memory CD8 clonotypes.

The chain uses TRBV5-4 and TRBJ2-7; a stretch of 7 junction bases matches TRBD2. The specimen sequenced was naive CD4+ T cells from PBMCs. This specimen's cell subset or site label, interpreted: CD45RA+ positively selected. This clonotype was obtained from a man younger than 30 in good health. Some clones in this sample may be carry-over from other donors' samples. The DNA sequence is given as TGTGCCAGCAGCCCAGGCGGGGGCGAGCAGTACTTC. Its protein reads: CASSPGGGEQYF.